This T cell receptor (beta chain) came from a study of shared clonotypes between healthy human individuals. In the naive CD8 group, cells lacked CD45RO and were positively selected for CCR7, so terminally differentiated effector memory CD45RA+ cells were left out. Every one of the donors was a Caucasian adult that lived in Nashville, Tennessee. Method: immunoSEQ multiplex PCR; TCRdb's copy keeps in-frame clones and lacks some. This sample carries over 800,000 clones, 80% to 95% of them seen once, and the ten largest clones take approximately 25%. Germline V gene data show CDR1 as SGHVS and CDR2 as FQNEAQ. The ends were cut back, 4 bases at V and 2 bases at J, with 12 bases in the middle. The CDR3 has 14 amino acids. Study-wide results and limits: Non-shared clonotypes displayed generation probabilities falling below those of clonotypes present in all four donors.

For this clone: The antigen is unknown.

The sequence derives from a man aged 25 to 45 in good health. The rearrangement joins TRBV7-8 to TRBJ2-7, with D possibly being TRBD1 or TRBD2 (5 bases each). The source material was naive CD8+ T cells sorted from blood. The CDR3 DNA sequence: TGTGCCAGCAGCTCGGTGGGGGTTACCTACGAGCAGTACTTC. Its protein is CASSSVGVTYEQYF.